This is a list of T cell receptor beta chains from one sample in a study of blood T cell repertoires in COVID-19. Clones were sequenced by immunoSEQ multiplex PCR, and TCRdb holds only the in-frame ones, with some missing. The sample lists under 200,000 clones, roughly 84% occurring once. Sequencing input: peripheral blood. Receptor source: a man between 18 and 35 years old with active or convalescent COVID-19. The CDR3 runs from the conserved cysteine through the conserved F or W. D genes are given only for firm matches. Clone sizes are given selectively: once, few, many, or a class where the clone is expanded.

size	J	V	D	DNA	CDR3
-	TRBJ2-3	TRBV5-5	TRBD1	TGTGCCAGCAGCTCCCCCCGACAGGGGGCGGTTTTCTTGGGGACAGATACGCAGTATTTT	CASSSPRQGAVFLGTDTQYF
-	TRBJ1-4	TRBV12-3/TRBV12-4	-	TGTGCCAGCAGCGGTGAAAAACTGTTTTTT	CASSGEKLFF
-	TRBJ1-6	TRBV10-3	TRBD1	TGTGCCATCAGCCGGACAGGGGATAATTCACCCCTCCACTTT	CAISRTGDNSPLHF
-	TRBJ1-4	TRBV11-2	TRBD1	TGTGCCAGCAGCGCCCGGGACAGCGAAAAACTGTTTTTT	CASSARDSEKLFF
-	TRBJ2-4	TRBV3-1/TRBV3-2	TRBD2	TGTGCCAGCAGCCATTCCGGACTAGCGAGGGGTTTAGCCAAAAACATTCAGTACTTC	CASSHSGLARGLAKNIQYF
once	TRBJ1-4	TRBV4-3	-	TGCGCCAGCAGCCAAGATACTTTGAGACAGTGGAATGAAAAACTGTTTTTT	CASSQDTLRQWNEKLFF
few	TRBJ1-1	TRBV12-5	-	TGTGCTAGTGGTTTGGTAAATAAAGCTTTCTTT	CASGLVNKAFF
-	TRBJ1-6	TRBV19	-	TGTGCCAGTAAAGCAACAGGAGTTGATTCACCCCTCCACTTT	CASKATGVDSPLHF
-	TRBJ1-4	TRBV19	-	TGTGCCAGTAGTATTGGAGCGTTTAATGAAAAACTGTTTTTT	CASSIGAFNEKLFF
-	TRBJ2-7	TRBV18	TRBD1	TGTGCCAGCTCACATAGCAGGGGGACGGTTGAGGAGCAGTACTTC	CASSHSRGTVEEQYF
-	TRBJ2-7	TRBV28	-	TGTGCCAGCACCCCCCCCGGGAGCTCCTACGAGCAGTACTTC	CASTPPGSSYEQYF